This is a list of T cell receptor beta chains from one sample in a study of beta chain features in type 1 diabetes. Sequenced by immunoSEQ multiplex PCR; TCRdb stores in-frame clones only, minus some. The top ten clones hold 0.03% to 0.04% of a sample with roughly 400,000 clones, approximately 15% of them seen once. The sample taken for sequencing was naive CD4+ T cells from blood. The receptors come from a man aged 25-40 years in good health. Both conserved end residues are part of each CDR3. Each record gives: clone size, D gene, V gene, J gene, CDR3 DNA, CDR3 protein. The D gene is left open where the match is weak. The size of a clone is reported for some rows only, either as once, few or many, or as a class for expanded clones.

clone size: NA
D gene: NA
V gene: TRBV18
J gene: TRBJ2-3
CDR3 DNA: TGTGCCAGCTCGGTACTAGTAACGGATACGCAGTATTTT
CDR3 protein: CASSVLVTDTQYF

clone size: NA
D gene: NA
V gene: TRBV6-1
J gene: TRBJ2-2
CDR3 DNA: TGTGCCAGCAGTGAAGTGATACGGGGAGACACCGGGGAGCTGTTTTTT
CDR3 protein: CASSEVIRGDTGELFF

clone size: few
D gene: NA
V gene: TRBV5-1
J gene: TRBJ2-7
CDR3 DNA: TGCGCCAGCAAGGTAGGACGAACCTACGAGCAGTACTTC
CDR3 protein: CASKVGRTYEQYF

clone size: few
D gene: TRBD1
V gene: TRBV4-3
J gene: TRBJ1-1
CDR3 DNA: TGCGCCAGCAGCCAGGGACAGCTGAACACTGAAGCTTTCTTT
CDR3 protein: CASSQGQLNTEAFF

clone size: few
D gene: TRBD1
V gene: TRBV19
J gene: TRBJ2-2
CDR3 DNA: TGTGCCAGTAGAATAACAGGGGGCGACCTCGGGGAGCTGTTTTTT
CDR3 protein: CASRITGGDLGELFF

clone size: few
D gene: NA
V gene: TRBV27
J gene: TRBJ1-2
CDR3 DNA: TGTGCCAGCAGTTTGAATGTGCGGTATGGCTACACCTTC
CDR3 protein: CASSLNVRYGYTF

clone size: few
D gene: NA
V gene: TRBV7-9
J gene: TRBJ2-3
CDR3 DNA: TGTGCCAGCAGGGGGCAGGCCGATAGCACAGATACGCAGTATTTT
CDR3 protein: CASRGQADSTDTQYF

clone size: few
D gene: NA
V gene: TRBV23-1
J gene: TRBJ2-3
CDR3 DNA: TGCGCCAGCACCAGTGTGGGGGCGGGGACAGATACGCAGTATTTT
CDR3 protein: CASTSVGAGTDTQYF

clone size: NA
D gene: TRBD2
V gene: TRBV14
J gene: TRBJ2-3
CDR3 DNA: TGTGCCAGCAGCCTTAGAACGGGGGGGAGCACAGATACGCAGTATTTT
CDR3 protein: CASSLRTGGSTDTQYF

clone size: NA
D gene: NA
V gene: TRBV4-3
J gene: TRBJ2-3
CDR3 DNA: TGCGCCAGCAGCCTCGAACGGGGCGGGGATGGCACAGATACGCAGTATTTT
CDR3 protein: CASSLERGGDGTDTQYF

clone size: few
D gene: TRBD2
V gene: TRBV5-1
J gene: TRBJ2-1
CDR3 DNA: TGCGCCAGCAGTATGGTAGCGGGGCCCAGTGAGCAGTTCTTC
CDR3 protein: CASSMVAGPSEQFF

clone size: many
D gene: TRBD2
V gene: TRBV14
J gene: TRBJ2-1
CDR3 DNA: TGTGCCAGCAGCCTTCTTGGCGGGAGCTCCTACAATGAGCAGTTCTTC
CDR3 protein: CASSLLGGSSYNEQFF

clone size: few
D gene: NA
V gene: TRBV7-2
J gene: TRBJ2-2
CDR3 DNA: TGTGCCAGCAGCTTAGAAGGCTCCTCCCCGGAGCTGTTTTTT
CDR3 protein: CASSLEGSSPELFF

clone size: NA
D gene: NA
V gene: TRBV27
J gene: TRBJ1-5
CDR3 DNA: TGTGCCAGCAGTCCTTCGATCGCTGTGCCCCAGCATTTT
CDR3 protein: CASSPSIAVPQHF

clone size: few
D gene: NA
V gene: TRBV4-3
J gene: TRBJ1-4
CDR3 DNA: TGCGCCAGCAGCCTTAGGGCAGGGCAAGAAAAACTGTTTTTT
CDR3 protein: CASSLRAGQEKLFF

clone size: few
D gene: NA
V gene: TRBV19
J gene: TRBJ1-5
CDR3 DNA: TGTGCCAGTAGCCGGGGGGACGAGCCCCAGCATTTT
CDR3 protein: CASSRGDEPQHF

clone size: NA
D gene: NA
V gene: TRBV11-3
J gene: TRBJ2-3
CDR3 DNA: TGTGCCAGCAGCTTAGGCCCGACTCGGCCGGACACAGATACGCAGTATTTT
CDR3 protein: CASSLGPTRPDTDTQYF

clone size: few
D gene: NA
V gene: TRBV5-6
J gene: TRBJ2-7
CDR3 DNA: TGTGCCAGCAGCTTGACAACTAAAGGCGAGCAGTACTTC
CDR3 protein: CASSLTTKGEQYF

clone size: few
D gene: NA
V gene: TRBV14
J gene: TRBJ2-2
CDR3 DNA: TGTGCCAGCAGCTACCACTCGACCGGGGAGCTGTTTTTT
CDR3 protein: CASSYHSTGELFF

clone size: NA
D gene: TRBD2
V gene: TRBV7-7
J gene: TRBJ2-3
CDR3 DNA: TGTGCTAGCAGCCCTGGGACTAGCGGGATCACAGATACGCAGTATTTT
CDR3 protein: CASSPGTSGITDTQYF

clone size: few
D gene: TRBD2
V gene: TRBV30
J gene: TRBJ2-5
CDR3 DNA: TGTGCCTGGAGTGTGGGGCTAGCGGGAGTGCACTTC
CDR3 protein: CAWSVGLAGVHF

clone size: NA
D gene: TRBD2
V gene: TRBV4-2
J gene: TRBJ2-3
CDR3 DNA: TGTGCCAGCAGCCTCCTAGCGGGGGACACAGATACGCAGTATTTT
CDR3 protein: CASSLLAGDTDTQYF

clone size: NA
D gene: NA
V gene: TRBV25-1
J gene: TRBJ2-3
CDR3 DNA: TGTGCCAGCAGTGACCCAGGGGGCACAGATACGCAGTATTTT
CDR3 protein: CASSDPGGTDTQYF

clone size: NA
D gene: TRBD2
V gene: TRBV15
J gene: TRBJ2-7
CDR3 DNA: TGTGCCACCAGCAGAGATGGGCTAGCGGGGGACGAGCAGTACTTC
CDR3 protein: CATSRDGLAGDEQYF

clone size: NA
D gene: NA
V gene: TRBV5-6
J gene: TRBJ1-2
CDR3 DNA: TGTGCCAGCACCTCCAATCCGTCGTCGAACTATGGCTACACCTTC
CDR3 protein: CASTSNPSSNYGYTF

clone size: few
D gene: NA
V gene: TRBV19
J gene: TRBJ2-2
CDR3 DNA: TGTGCCAGTAGTATAAGGGGCGGGGAGCTGTTTTTT
CDR3 protein: CASSIRGGELFF

clone size: NA
D gene: TRBD1
V gene: TRBV7-2
J gene: TRBJ1-4
CDR3 DNA: TGTGCCAGCAGCCAAGGGACAGTGGGAGAAAAACTGTTTTTT
CDR3 protein: CASSQGTVGEKLFF

clone size: NA
D gene: TRBD1
V gene: TRBV14
J gene: TRBJ1-2
CDR3 DNA: TGTGCCAGCAGCCTCCGAGGGGGCGTTTCCAACTATGGCTACACCTTC
CDR3 protein: CASSLRGGVSNYGYTF

clone size: few
D gene: NA
V gene: TRBV30
J gene: TRBJ1-2
CDR3 DNA: TGTGCCTGGAGTTCGGGTGGTGGCTACACCTTC
CDR3 protein: CAWSSGGGYTF

clone size: NA
D gene: NA
V gene: TRBV7-2
J gene: TRBJ2-5
CDR3 DNA: TGTGCCAGCAGCTTACAGGGGACCCAGTACTTC
CDR3 protein: CASSLQGTQYF

clone size: NA
D gene: TRBD1
V gene: TRBV6-5
J gene: TRBJ2-7
CDR3 DNA: TGTGCCAGCACGAGCGGACAGGGGGGACGGGAGCAGTACTTC
CDR3 protein: CASTSGQGGREQYF

clone size: few
D gene: NA
V gene: TRBV7-2
J gene: TRBJ1-1
CDR3 DNA: TGTGCCAGCAGCTTAGCGTTTCGGCTTGGGAACACTGAAGCTTTCTTT
CDR3 protein: CASSLAFRLGNTEAFF

clone size: NA
D gene: NA
V gene: TRBV13
J gene: TRBJ2-2
CDR3 DNA: TGTGCCAGCAGCAAAACTGACCGTGCCGGGGAGCTGTTTTTT
CDR3 protein: CASSKTDRAGELFF

clone size: few
D gene: NA
V gene: TRBV18
J gene: TRBJ1-1
CDR3 DNA: TGTGCCAGCTCATCCGCCAGGGAAACTGAAGCTTTCTTT
CDR3 protein: CASSSARETEAFF

clone size: NA
D gene: NA
V gene: TRBV7-2
J gene: TRBJ1-5
CDR3 DNA: TGTGCCAGCAGCTTAATCGGGGAAAATCAGCCCCAGCATTTT
CDR3 protein: CASSLIGENQPQHF

clone size: NA
D gene: TRBD1
V gene: TRBV29-1
J gene: TRBJ1-4
CDR3 DNA: TGCAGCGCAACAGGGGGCGGGGATGAAAAACTGTTTTTT
CDR3 protein: CSATGGGDEKLFF

clone size: NA
D gene: TRBD2
V gene: TRBV30
J gene: TRBJ2-3
CDR3 DNA: TGTGCCTGGAGTCTACTAGCGGGAGGGAAGGCAGATACGCAGTATTTT
CDR3 protein: CAWSLLAGGKADTQYF

clone size: NA
D gene: NA
V gene: TRBV4-1
J gene: TRBJ1-2
CDR3 DNA: TGCGCCAGCAGCCAAGAACCCTCTTCTGTCTATGGCTACACCTTC
CDR3 protein: CASSQEPSSVYGYTF

clone size: many
D gene: NA
V gene: TRBV4-3
J gene: TRBJ2-2
CDR3 DNA: TGCGCCAGCAGCCCAGGAGACTTTGGGGAGCTGTTTTTT
CDR3 protein: CASSPGDFGELFF

clone size: few
D gene: NA
V gene: TRBV7-2
J gene: TRBJ2-3
CDR3 DNA: TGTGCCAGCAGCCCACGCGGGACACCGAGCACAGATACGCAGTATTTT
CDR3 protein: CASSPRGTPSTDTQYF